The present T cell receptor beta chain was sequenced within a study of T-cell memory formation after mild COVID-19. General study points: Chiefly within CM and EM were the contracting CD4+ clones; CD8+ ones were within EMRA. Memory sampled before infection contained some responding clones, suggesting cross-reactive memory joined.

On this clonotype itself: Its antigen remains unknown.

The CDR3 length is 18 residues. The germline V gene encodes CDR1 MNHNY and CDR2 SVGAGI (reference sequence). Trimming at V came to 4 bases and at J to 2 bases, leaving 7 bases not matched to a gene. 5'RACE primed from the constant segment yielded TCR alpha and TCR beta cDNA libraries bearing sample barcodes and UMIs. TCRdb reprocessed the 5' RACE reads with MiXCR, giving one entry per CDR3 protein. The top ten hold roughly 7.8% of the sample, which has hundreds of thousands of distinct CDR3 sequences, 15% to 20% seen once. The sequenced sample was PBMCs or a T cell subset sorted from them (not recorded which). The receptor was derived from an adult woman who had mild COVID-19 (a few samples of this study predate the infection). Cell type and time point are not known. The rearrangement uses TRBV6-6 and TRBJ2-2; 13 bases line up with TRBD2. CDR3 region: CASSSGLAGAFNTGELFF. The CDR3, as DNA: TGTGCCAGCAGTTCCGGACTAGCGGGGGCCTTCAACACCGGGGAGCTGTTTTTT.